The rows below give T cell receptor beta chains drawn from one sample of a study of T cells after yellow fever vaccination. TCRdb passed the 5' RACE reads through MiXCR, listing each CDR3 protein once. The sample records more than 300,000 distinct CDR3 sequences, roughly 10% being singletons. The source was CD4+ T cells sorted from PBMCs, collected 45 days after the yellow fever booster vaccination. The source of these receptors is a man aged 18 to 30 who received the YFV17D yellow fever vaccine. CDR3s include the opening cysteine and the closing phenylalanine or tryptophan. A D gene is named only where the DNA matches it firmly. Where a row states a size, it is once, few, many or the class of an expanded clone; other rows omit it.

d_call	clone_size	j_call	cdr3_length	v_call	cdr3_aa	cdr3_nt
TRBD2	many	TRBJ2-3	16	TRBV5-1	CASSQGTSGGTDTQYF	TGCGCCAGCAGCCAAGGGACTAGCGGGGGGACGGATACGCAGTATTTT
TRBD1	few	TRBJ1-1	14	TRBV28	CASIQYRGPTEAFF	TGTGCCAGCATCCAATACAGGGGACCGACTGAAGCTTTCTTT
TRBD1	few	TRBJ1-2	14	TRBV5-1	CASSPGQGVYGYTF	TGCGCCAGCAGCCCGGGACAGGGAGTCTATGGCTACACCTTC
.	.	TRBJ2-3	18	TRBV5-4	CASPDSPGGGLPTDTQYF	TGTGCCAGCCCCGATTCCCCGGGGGGCGGTCTACCCACAGATACGCAGTATTTT
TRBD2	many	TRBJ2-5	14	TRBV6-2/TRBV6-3	CASSLAGREETQYF	TGTGCCAGCAGTCTCGCCGGGCGGGAGGAGACCCAGTACTTC
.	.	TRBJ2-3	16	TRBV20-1	CSARPPTARVTVTQYF	TGCAGTGCTAGACCCCCGACTGCCCGGGTTACAGTAACGCAGTATTTT
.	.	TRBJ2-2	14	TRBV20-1	CSAAGLVGPGELFF	TGCAGTGCCGCGGGACTTGTGGGCCCCGGGGAGCTGTTTTTT
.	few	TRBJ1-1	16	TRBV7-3	CASRPPEGTWITEAFF	TGTGCCAGCAGGCCCCCTGAAGGGACGTGGATCACTGAAGCTTTCTTT
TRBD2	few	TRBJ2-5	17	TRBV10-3	CAISESLVAGGQETQYF	TGTGCCATCAGTGAGTCGTTGGTAGCGGGGGGCCAAGAGACCCAGTACTTC
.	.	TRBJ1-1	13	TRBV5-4	CASSSGSEGEAFF	TGTGCCAGCAGCTCGGGTTCTGAAGGAGAAGCTTTCTTT
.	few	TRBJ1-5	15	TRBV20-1	CSASPRRGYNQPQHF	TGCAGTGCTAGTCCCCGCCGGGGGTACAATCAGCCCCAGCATTTT
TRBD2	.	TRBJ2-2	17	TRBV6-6	CASSRGLAGGFPGELFF	TGTGCCAGCAGTCGGGGACTAGCGGGGGGTTTCCCCGGGGAGCTGTTTTTT
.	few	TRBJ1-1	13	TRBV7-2	CSTRGTMNTEAFF	TGTTCAACTAGGGGGACCATGAACACTGAAGCTTTCTTT
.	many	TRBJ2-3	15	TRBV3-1	CASSQEPVRGDTQYF	TGTGCCAGCAGCCAAGAGCCCGTGCGCGGAGATACGCAGTATTTT
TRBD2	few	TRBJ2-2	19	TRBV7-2	CASNFHSGGVTLGTGELFF	TGTGCCAGCAACTTCCATAGCGGGGGGGTCACTCTGGGGACCGGGGAGCTGTTTTTT
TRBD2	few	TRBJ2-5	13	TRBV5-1	CASSYSGGETQYF	TGCGCCAGCAGTTATAGCGGGGGAGAGACCCAGTACTTC
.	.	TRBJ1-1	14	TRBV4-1	CASSRDGTNTEAFF	TGCGCCAGCAGTCGAGACGGGACAAACACTGAAGCTTTCTTT
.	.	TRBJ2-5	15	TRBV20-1	CSAEGQAGTEETQYF	TGCAGTGCCGAGGGACAAGCGGGGACGGAAGAGACCCAGTACTTC
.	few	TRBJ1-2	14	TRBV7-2	CASSNGQRTSGYTF	TGTGCCAGCAGCAACGGACAGCGGACTAGTGGCTACACCTTC
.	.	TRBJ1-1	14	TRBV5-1	CASSLVSSGTEAFF	TGCGCCAGCAGCTTGGTAAGTTCTGGGACTGAAGCTTTCTTT
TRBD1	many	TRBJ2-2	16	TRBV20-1	CSARIPGQESTGELFF	TGCAGTGCTAGGATACCGGGACAGGAATCCACCGGGGAGCTGTTTTTT
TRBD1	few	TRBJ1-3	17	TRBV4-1	CASSFRDRGLTGNTIYF	TGCGCCAGCAGCTTCCGGGACAGGGGTCTCACTGGAAACACCATATATTTT
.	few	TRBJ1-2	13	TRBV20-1	CSAMQGRNYGYTF	TGCAGTGCTATGCAGGGGCGAAACTATGGCTACACCTTC
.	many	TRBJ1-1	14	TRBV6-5	CASSYRGDGTEAFF	TGTGCCAGCAGTTACCGGGGAGATGGCACTGAAGCTTTCTTT
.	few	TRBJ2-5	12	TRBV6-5	CASSSPEETQYF	TGTGCCAGCAGTTCCCCAGAAGAGACCCAGTACTTC
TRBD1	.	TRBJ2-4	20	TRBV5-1	CASSSYDRADLTLAKNIQYF	TGCGCCAGCAGCTCGTACGACAGGGCCGACCTAACTCTAGCCAAAAACATTCAGTACTTC